This is a list of T cell receptor beta chains from one sample in a study of T cell changes during pregnancy in multiple sclerosis. The protocol was immunoSEQ multiplex PCR, while the TCRdb copy is restricted to in-frame clones and leaves out a portion. The sample contains tens of thousands of clones, roughly nine tenths of which appear only once. The source was peripheral blood, collected before pregnancy. The source is a female donor with multiple sclerosis, enrolled in a pregnancy study. CDR3s include the opening cysteine and the closing phenylalanine or tryptophan. The order of the fields is J gene, D gene, V gene, CDR3 length, clone size, CDR3 protein, CDR3 DNA. D genes are given only for firm matches. Clone size is not always given. Where it is, it says once, few, many or a class for expanded clones.

j_gene: TRBJ1-1; d_gene: .; v_gene: TRBV10-2; len: 15; abundance: .; CDR3aa: CASSIRWGQRVAAFF; CDR3nt: TGCGCCAGCAGTATTAGATGGGGCCAGCGCGTAGCAGCTTTCTTT
j_gene: TRBJ2-6; d_gene: TRBD2; v_gene: TRBV6-1; len: 14; abundance: .; CDR3aa: CATGEGDGANVLTF; CDR3nt: TGTGCCACGGGGGAGGGAGATGGGGCCAACGTCCTGACTTTC
j_gene: TRBJ1-1; d_gene: TRBD1; v_gene: TRBV27; len: 16; abundance: .; CDR3aa: CASSSQTGVVGTEAFF; CDR3nt: TGTGCCAGCAGTTCACAAACAGGGGTTGTGGGCACTGAAGCTTTCTTT
j_gene: TRBJ1-3; d_gene: .; v_gene: TRBV14; len: 12; abundance: .; CDR3aa: CASSPRTGRAFF; CDR3nt: TGTGCCAGCAGCCCCCGAACAGGGCGGGCGTTTTTT
j_gene: TRBJ2-3; d_gene: .; v_gene: TRBV30; len: 12; abundance: .; CDR3aa: CAWTRNTDTQYF; CDR3nt: TGTGCCTGGACCAGAAACACAGATACGCAGTATTTT
j_gene: TRBJ1-1; d_gene: .; v_gene: TRBV2; len: 14; abundance: .; CDR3aa: CASRNETGNTEAFF; CDR3nt: TGTGCCAGCAGAAACGAGACGGGGAACACTGAAGCTTTCTTT
j_gene: TRBJ2-2; d_gene: TRBD2; v_gene: TRBV2; len: 13; abundance: .; CDR3aa: CARAGGYSGELFF; CDR3nt: TGTGCCAGAGCGGGGGGGTATTCCGGGGAGCTGTTTTTT
j_gene: TRBJ2-7; d_gene: TRBD1; v_gene: TRBV7-9; len: 14; abundance: .; CDR3aa: CASRRQGASYEQYF; CDR3nt: TGTGCCAGCCGAAGACAGGGGGCGTCCTACGAGCAGTACTTC
j_gene: TRBJ2-2; d_gene: TRBD2; v_gene: TRBV6-4; len: 15; abundance: .; CDR3aa: CASGRTSGDTGELFF; CDR3nt: TGTGCCAGCGGGAGGACTAGCGGGGACACCGGGGAGCTGTTTTTT
j_gene: TRBJ2-1; d_gene: .; v_gene: TRBV13; len: 16; abundance: once; CDR3aa: CASIHPSLSSYNEQFF; CDR3nt: TGTGCCAGCATCCACCCATCCCTAAGCTCCTACAATGAGCAGTTCTTC
j_gene: TRBJ1-2; d_gene: TRBD1; v_gene: TRBV19; len: 14; abundance: .; CDR3aa: CASSIDGTAYGYTF; CDR3nt: TGTGCCAGTAGTATAGACGGGACAGCCTATGGCTACACCTTC
j_gene: TRBJ2-7; d_gene: .; v_gene: TRBV4-1; len: 17; abundance: .; CDR3aa: CASSQDKWSGAPSEQYF; CDR3nt: TGCGCCAGCAGCCAAGATAAATGGTCTGGAGCCCCCAGCGAGCAGTACTTC
j_gene: TRBJ1-1; d_gene: .; v_gene: TRBV19; len: 13; abundance: .; CDR3aa: CATRQVANTEAFF; CDR3nt: TGTGCCACTAGACAGGTCGCAAACACTGAAGCTTTCTTT
j_gene: TRBJ1-2; d_gene: .; v_gene: TRBV2; len: 14; abundance: once; CDR3aa: CASHWGGSGSGYTF; CDR3nt: TGTGCCAGCCACTGGGGAGGCAGTGGGTCTGGCTACACCTTC
j_gene: TRBJ2-7; d_gene: TRBD1; v_gene: TRBV27; len: 15; abundance: .; CDR3aa: CASSRRQGEGYEQYF; CDR3nt: TGTGCCAGCAGCCGAAGACAGGGTGAAGGCTACGAGCAGTACTTC
j_gene: TRBJ1-6; d_gene: .; v_gene: TRBV6-5; len: 16; abundance: .; CDR3aa: CASSYGGGRGNSPLHF; CDR3nt: TGTGCCAGCAGTTATGGGGGGGGAAGGGGCAATTCACCCCTCCACTTT
j_gene: TRBJ2-5; d_gene: .; v_gene: TRBV2; len: 15; abundance: .; CDR3aa: CAGKGLRKGKETQYF; CDR3nt: TGTGCCGGAAAGGGACTCCGGAAAGGAAAAGAGACCCAGTACTTC
j_gene: TRBJ2-1; d_gene: TRBD2; v_gene: TRBV5-6; len: 15; abundance: .; CDR3aa: CASSYGLAVYNEQFF; CDR3nt: TGTGCCAGCAGCTACGGACTAGCGGTCTACAATGAGCAGTTCTTC
j_gene: TRBJ1-6; d_gene: TRBD1; v_gene: TRBV30; len: 19; abundance: .; CDR3aa: CAWSVTRTGGTRGVGPLHF; CDR3nt: TGTGCCTGGAGTGTCACCCGGACAGGGGGAACTCGGGGGGTCGGGCCCCTCCACTTT
j_gene: TRBJ2-7; d_gene: TRBD2; v_gene: TRBV2; len: 15; abundance: .; CDR3aa: CASTETTSGSNEQYF; CDR3nt: TGTGCCAGCACTGAAACGACTAGCGGGAGTAACGAGCAGTACTTC
j_gene: TRBJ2-6; d_gene: TRBD2; v_gene: TRBV5-8; len: 17; abundance: .; CDR3aa: CASSLTSGSSGANVLTF; CDR3nt: TGTGCCAGCAGCCTGACTAGCGGGAGTTCTGGGGCCAACGTCCTGACTTTC
j_gene: TRBJ2-7; d_gene: TRBD1; v_gene: TRBV28; len: 12; abundance: .; CDR3aa: CASRQGAGEQYF; CDR3nt: TGTGCCAGTAGACAGGGGGCGGGGGAGCAGTACTTC
j_gene: TRBJ2-3; d_gene: TRBD2; v_gene: TRBV5-4; len: 14; abundance: .; CDR3aa: CASSYSGTKDTQYF; CDR3nt: TGTGCCAGCAGCTATTCCGGGACTAAGGATACGCAGTATTTT
j_gene: TRBJ2-2; d_gene: TRBD1; v_gene: TRBV7-2; len: 15; abundance: few; CDR3aa: CASSLQGANTGELFF; CDR3nt: TGTGCCAGCAGCCTACAGGGGGCAAACACCGGGGAGCTGTTTTTT
j_gene: TRBJ2-1; d_gene: TRBD2; v_gene: TRBV6-1; len: 13; abundance: .; CDR3aa: CASSGRDHNEQFF; CDR3nt: TGTGCCAGCAGCGGGAGGGATCACAATGAGCAGTTCTTC
j_gene: TRBJ1-2; d_gene: .; v_gene: TRBV5-4; len: 15; abundance: .; CDR3aa: CASSVEGRQAYGYTF; CDR3nt: TGTGCCAGCAGCGTTGAGGGGAGACAGGCCTATGGCTACACCTTC
j_gene: TRBJ2-7; d_gene: .; v_gene: TRBV6-1; len: 16; abundance: .; CDR3aa: CASSVTPVGEAYEQYF; CDR3nt: TGTGCCAGCAGTGTAACCCCCGTGGGGGAGGCCTACGAGCAGTACTTC
j_gene: TRBJ2-7; d_gene: .; v_gene: TRBV18; len: 15; abundance: .; CDR3aa: CASSPSGYNYIEQYF; CDR3nt: TGTGCCAGCTCACCATCGGGATATAACTATATCGAGCAGTACTTC
j_gene: TRBJ1-6; d_gene: TRBD1; v_gene: TRBV30; len: 13; abundance: .; CDR3aa: CAWSGQGVSPLHF; CDR3nt: TGTGCCTGGAGTGGACAGGGAGTTTCACCCCTCCACTTT
j_gene: TRBJ1-1; d_gene: .; v_gene: TRBV11-3; len: 13; abundance: .; CDR3aa: CASSFGRGDEAFF; CDR3nt: TGTGCCAGCAGCTTTGGCAGGGGCGATGAAGCTTTCTTT
j_gene: TRBJ2-2; d_gene: TRBD2; v_gene: TRBV6-5; len: 13; abundance: .; CDR3aa: CASSYSRGRELFF; CDR3nt: TGTGCCAGCAGTTACTCGCGGGGGAGGGAGCTGTTTTTT
j_gene: TRBJ1-1; d_gene: TRBD1; v_gene: TRBV5-5; len: 15; abundance: .; CDR3aa: CASSFWDREGTEAFF; CDR3nt: TGTGCCAGCAGCTTTTGGGACAGAGAGGGAACTGAAGCTTTCTTT
j_gene: TRBJ1-1; d_gene: .; v_gene: TRBV27; len: 13; abundance: few; CDR3aa: CASSLSSGLEAFF; CDR3nt: TGTGCCAGCAGTTTATCCTCGGGACTTGAAGCTTTCTTT
j_gene: TRBJ2-5; d_gene: .; v_gene: TRBV7-8; len: 17; abundance: .; CDR3aa: CASSLLRITPSQETQYF; CDR3nt: TGTGCCAGCAGCTTATTGCGGATAACCCCCAGCCAAGAGACCCAGTACTTC
j_gene: TRBJ1-2; d_gene: .; v_gene: TRBV10-3; len: 14; abundance: .; CDR3aa: CAISVVGGNSGYTF; CDR3nt: TGTGCCATCAGTGTTGTAGGGGGTAATAGCGGCTACACCTTC
j_gene: TRBJ2-2; d_gene: .; v_gene: TRBV18; len: 16; abundance: .; CDR3aa: CASSPPNTPNTGELFF; CDR3nt: TGTGCCAGCTCACCACCGAACACCCCGAACACCGGGGAGCTGTTTTTT
j_gene: TRBJ1-1; d_gene: .; v_gene: TRBV2; len: 13; abundance: .; CDR3aa: CASTRGAGGYAFF; CDR3nt: TGTGCCAGCACTCGCGGGGCAGGAGGATACGCTTTCTTT
j_gene: TRBJ1-1; d_gene: TRBD1; v_gene: TRBV30; len: 13; abundance: few; CDR3aa: CAWGSQGATEAFF; CDR3nt: TGTGCCTGGGGATCACAGGGGGCGACTGAAGCTTTCTTT
j_gene: TRBJ2-7; d_gene: TRBD2; v_gene: TRBV7-9; len: 15; abundance: .; CDR3aa: CASSSPTSVVYEQYF; CDR3nt: TGTGCCAGCAGCTCTCCGACTAGCGTCGTCTACGAGCAGTACTTC
j_gene: TRBJ2-1; d_gene: .; v_gene: TRBV6-5; len: 12; abundance: once; CDR3aa: CASRNRVGEQFF; CDR3nt: TGTGCCAGCAGAAACAGGGTTGGTGAGCAGTTCTTC
j_gene: TRBJ1-1; d_gene: .; v_gene: TRBV6-6; len: 14; abundance: .; CDR3aa: CASSREGRGTEAFF; CDR3nt: TGTGCCAGCAGTCGCGAAGGCCGGGGGACTGAAGCTTTCTTT
j_gene: TRBJ1-1; d_gene: .; v_gene: TRBV27; len: 13; abundance: once; CDR3aa: CASSPYGRVAPFF; CDR3nt: TGTGCCAGCAGTCCCTACGGTAGAGTCGCCCCTTTCTTT
j_gene: TRBJ2-1; d_gene: TRBD2; v_gene: TRBV7-6; len: 16; abundance: .; CDR3aa: CASSLEGGRSYNEQFF; CDR3nt: TGTGCCAGCAGCTTAGAGGGCGGGAGGTCCTACAATGAGCAGTTCTTC